A single TCR beta chain is shown here with its context. Its antigen is currently unknown. The data were obtained in a study of radiotherapy plus CTLA-4 blockade in lung cancer. Findings and limits, study-wide: Blood TCR clones of tumor origin expanded after radiotherapy plus ipilimumab.

Method: immunoSEQ multiplex PCR; TCRdb's copy keeps in-frame clones and lacks some. This table has about 97,000 clones, around 74% appearing once. The CDR3 spans 17 residues. The ends lost 5 bases at V and 8 bases at J; junction bases unmatched: 15. Germline V gene sequence: CDR1 LNHDA, CDR2 SQIVND (reference sequence). This TCR came from a human donor with non-small cell lung cancer who had a partial response to radiotherapy plus ipilimumab. Some clones in this sample may be carry-over from other donors' samples. The material was peripheral blood, obtained from a patient treated with radiotherapy plus ipilimumab. The rearrangement links TRBV19 to TRBJ2-1; 10 nucleotides line up with TRBD1. CDR3 residues: CASSPPLTGGIFDEQFF. The DNA of the CDR3 is TGTGCCAGTAGTCCCCCACTGACAGGGGGCATCTTCGATGAGCAGTTCTTC.